A single sample gave rise to the 26 T cell receptor beta chains below, sequenced in a study of shared clonotypes between healthy human individuals. Here immunoSEQ multiplex PCR was the method, and the copy in TCRdb shows in-frame clones only, minus some. Counted here are hundreds of thousands of clones, about 96% occurring once; the ten biggest clones make up 0.11%. The naive CD8 population came from CD45RO-negative cells selected for CCR7, without terminally differentiated effector memory CD45RA+ cells. The specimen was naive CD8+ T cells sorted from blood. These receptors were collected from a woman in her thirties in good health.

On this clone itself: Other DNA sequences within the sample encode an identical CDR3. The rearrangement joins TRBV27 to TRBJ2-7; 10 nucleotides agree with TRBD1. The CDR3 is 14 amino acids. Germline V gives CDR1 MNHEY, CDR2 SMNVEV (reference sequence). Trimming cost V 2 bases and J 5 bases; bases outside gene matches: 3. The CDR3: CASSLGTGVHEQYF. DNA of the CDR3: TGTGCCAGCAGTTTAGGGACAGGGGTCCACGAGCAGTACTTC.

The chain employs TRBV5-1 and TRBJ2-2; tentative D call: TRBD2 (7 bases). Germline V gives CDR1 SGHRS, CDR2 YFSETQ. The V end lost 5 bases, the J end lost 3 bases, and 14 bases lay between the germline ends. This CDR3 is 15 amino acids long. CDR3 nucleotide sequence: TGCGCCAGCAGTAAAACAGGGAGGGACACCGGGGAGCTGTTTTTT. Amino acids: CASSKTGRDTGELFF. Supplemented by reference TRBV5-1 and TRBJ2-2, the full variable domain reads KAGVTQTPRYLIKTRGQQVTLSCSPISGHRSVSWYQQTPGQGLQFLFEYFSETQRNKGNFPGRFSGRQFSNSRSEMNVSTLELGDSALYLCASSKTGRDTGELFFGEGSRLTVL.

A remark on this clone: Germline is not matched at one junction end, which may reflect a read error. The J gene is TRBJ2-3, the V gene TRBV5-6; a possible D gene is TRBD2 (5 bases). Germline V gene sequence: CDR1 SGHDT, CDR2 YYEEEE. The CDR3 is made up of 14 amino acids. CDR3 amino acids: CASSLGLITDTQCF. The CDR3 bases are TGTGCCAGCAGCCTAGGACTCATCACAGATACGCAGTGTTTT.

This chain links TRBV9 with TRBJ1-1, with D possibly being TRBD1 (6 bases). The CDR3 has 15 amino acids. Germline V lookup: CDR1 SGDLS, CDR2 YYNGEE. The germline V and J ends were trimmed by 2 bases and 2 bases, with 13 bases remaining between them. The CDR3 protein is CASSVDGTPNTEAFF. The DNA for the CDR3 is TGTGCCAGCAGCGTCGACGGGACACCAAACACTGAAGCTTTCTTT.

This rearrangement joins TRBV30 to TRBJ1-1, with 9 bases matching TRBD1. The V and J ends lost 2 bases and 11 bases, in that order; junction bases with no gene match: 9. Germline V CDR1 and CDR2: GTSNPN, SVGIG (reference sequence). This CDR3 is built from 13 residues. The CDR3 is CAWSWGQGRSAFF. The CDR3 coding sequence is TGTGCCTGGAGTTGGGGACAGGGAAGGTCGGCTTTCTTT.

This chain connects TRBV6-6 to TRBJ2-1; 7 positions agree with TRBD2. The CDR3 consists of 16 residues. Germline V gene sequence: CDR1 MNHNY, CDR2 SVGAGI (reference sequence). V lost 2 bases and J lost 0; bases outside the gene matches: 4. The CDR3, as DNA: TGTGCCAGCAGTTACGGGGGGGGTAGCTCCTACAATGAGCAGTTCTTC. Amino acid sequence: CASSYGGGSSYNEQFF.

The V gene is TRBV2, the J gene TRBJ1-5, with D perhaps matching TRBD1 (5 bases). The germline CDR1 and CDR2 sequences are SNHLY and FYNNEI. This CDR3 comprises 13 residues. V was pared by 7 bases and J by 7 bases, with 14 bases between. The CDR3 reads CASKGGTRQPQHF. CDR3 nucleotides: TGTGCCAGCAAGGGAGGGACCCGACAGCCCCAGCATTTT.

This chain joins TRBV21-1 and TRBJ1-6; the tabulated D call, TRBD1, remains unverified against the DNA. TRBV21-1 is classified as a pseudogene. The CDR3 is made up of 15 amino acids. The CDR3 protein is CASSSPGQGDSPLHF. CDR3 sequence (DNA): TGTGCCAGCAGCTCCCCGGGACAGGGTGATTCACCCCTCCACTTT.

The genes are TRBV5-1 and TRBJ1-1; a weak D match, TRBD1 (6 bases). The CDR3 is 17 amino acids. CDR1 and CDR2 (germline): SGHRS, YFSETQ. V was clipped by 4 bases and J by 5 bases, with 24 bases between them. CDR3 sequence: CASSPKTGSRVGTEAFF. The CDR3 nucleotides are TGCGCCAGCAGCCCAAAAACAGGGAGCCGGGTGGGGACTGAAGCTTTCTTT.

V is TRBV9 and J is TRBJ2-1; 7 bases are shared with TRBD2. Trimming removed 0 bases from V and 4 bases from J; junction bases left unmatched: 16. This CDR3 has 19 amino acids. Germline lookup yields CDR1 SGDLS and CDR2 YYNGEE. CDR3 residues: CASSVAGGRDRGRYNEQFF. The CDR3 bases are TGTGCCAGCAGCGTAGCAGGAGGGAGGGACCGGGGGAGATACAATGAGCAGTTCTTC.

V usage is TRBV29-1 and J usage is TRBJ2-2; D gene ambiguous. V gave up 0 bases and J gave up 1 base, with 9 bases separating them. The CDR3 consists of 15 residues. Per the germline V gene, CDR1 is SQVTM and CDR2 is ANQGSEA. The CDR3 protein is CSVEDSGENTGELFF. CDR3 DNA sequence: TGCAGCGTTGAAGATAGTGGGGAGAACACCGGGGAGCTGTTTTTT.

The CDR3 DNA is TGCGCCAGCAGCCAAGGACTAGCGGGTATCCAAGAGACCCAGTACTTC. Translated, it gives CASSQGLAGIQETQYF. The chain joins TRBV4-1 to TRBJ2-5; 10 bases line up with TRBD2. CDR3 length: 16 residues. Germline V gives CDR1 MGHRA, CDR2 YSYEKL. Unmatched junction bases numbered 3, after V lost 1 base and J lost 1 base.

This chain joins TRBV29-1 and TRBJ2-5; perhaps TRBD2 as D (5 bases). The germline V and J ends were trimmed by 7 bases and 4 bases, with 19 bases remaining between them. Germline CDR1 reads SQVTM; CDR2 reads ANQGSEA. The CDR3 loop spans 14 amino acids. This CDR3 is CSGLGGLGGETQYF. The CDR3 bases are TGCAGCGGCCTTGGCGGGTTGGGTGGAGAGACCCAGTACTTC.

V usage is TRBV7-8 and J usage is TRBJ2-1; D call uncertain. This CDR3 has 13 residues. V was trimmed by 1 base and J by 10 bases, leaving 11 bases between them. Per germline, CDR1 SGHVS and CDR2 FQNEAQ. CDR3 region: CASSLVSPYEQFF. The CDR3 nucleotides are TGTGCCAGCAGCTTAGTAAGCCCATACGAGCAGTTCTTC.

The rearrangement joins TRBV9 to TRBJ2-3, with D unresolved. Germline V gene sequence: CDR1 SGDLS, CDR2 YYNGEE. The V gene lost 0 bases and the J gene lost 2 bases, with 10 bases spanning the gap. The CDR3 covers 15 residues. CDR3 sequence reads: CASSVDGLVTDTQYF. CDR3 DNA: TGTGCCAGCAGCGTAGATGGGCTAGTCACAGATACGCAGTATTTT.

The chain couples TRBV28 to TRBJ1-4, with D possibly matching TRBD1 (6 bases). The germline CDR1 and CDR2 sequences are MDHEN and SYDVKM. The V and J ends lost 5 bases and 8 bases respectively, with 24 bases between them. The CDR3 has 17 amino acids. The CDR3 protein is CASSLYDRGGLREKLFF. The CDR3 DNA reads TGTGCCAGCAGTCTGTATGACCGAGGGGGATTGAGGGAAAAACTGTTTTTT.

The CDR3 reads CASSWSTSGRWGQYF. The CDR3 DNA reads TGTGCCAGCAGCTGGTCGACTAGCGGGAGGTGGGGGCAGTACTTC. The chain couples TRBV5-6 to TRBJ2-7, with 13 bases matching TRBD2. CDR1 is SGHDT, CDR2 YYEEEE, per germline. J was trimmed by 9 bases and V by 3 bases; bases with no gene match: 9. CDR3 length equals 15 residues.

This chain connects TRBV19 to TRBJ2-2; D unclear. Per the germline V gene, CDR1 is LNHDA and CDR2 is SQIVND (reference sequence). This CDR3 is 15 amino acids long. Trimming removed 3 bases from V and 1 base from J, with 9 bases in between. CDR3 region: CASSISKGNTGELFF. The CDR3 bases are TGTGCCAGTAGTATCTCTAAAGGGAACACCGGGGAGCTGTTTTTT.

The chain has TRBV27 and TRBJ2-1; 8 bases are a match to TRBD2. The germline CDR1 and CDR2 sequences are MNHEY and SMNVEV (reference sequence). The V gene end was trimmed by 8 bases and the J gene end by 6 bases; junction bases not matched to a gene: 12. The CDR3 covers 15 residues. CDR3 sequence (DNA): TGTGCCAGCGGTGGGGAGCGGGAGTTATCCAATGAGCAGTTCTTC. This encodes CASGGERELSNEQFF.

As DNA, the CDR3 is TGTGCCACCCCAGAGCCGGGGGCTGGTCAGCCCCAGCATTTT. It yields the protein CATPEPGAGQPQHF. The gene calls are TRBV28 and TRBJ1-5; D is perhaps TRBD1 (6 bases). The V end was cut by 10 bases, the J end by 6 bases, with 19 bases between. Germline CDR1 is MDHEN and CDR2 is SYDVKM. The CDR3 runs to 14 residues.

This chain joins TRBV20-1 and TRBJ2-5; 7 bases agree with TRBD1. The DNA end favors TRBJ2-7, so the J call may be wrong. Per germline, CDR1 DFQATT and CDR2 SNEGSKA (reference sequence). This CDR3 is built from 11 residues. Here the CDR3 reads CSARQGSEQYF. The CDR3 DNA is TGCAGTGCAAGACAGGGTTCCGAGCAGTACTTC.

This clone appeared once. The V gene is TRBV27, the J gene TRBJ2-4; TRBD2 matches 14 bases. Germline CDR1 and CDR2: MNHEY and SMNVEV (reference sequence). The CDR3 is made up of 16 amino acids. V lost 5 bases, J lost 7 bases, and 7 bases stayed unmatched. The CDR3: CASSGGTSGSKNIQYF. The CDR3 region has the DNA TGTGCCAGCAGTGGGGGGACTAGCGGGAGTAAGAACATTCAGTACTTC.

V and J are TRBV14 and TRBJ2-6; TRBD1 is a possible D gene (6 bases). The CDR3 spans 17 residues. Trimming cost V 1 base and J 0 bases, with 10 bases left between them. Germline CDR1 reads SGHDN; CDR2 reads FVKESK. The CDR3 region is CASSQGQVNSGANVLTF. CDR3 nucleotides: TGTGCCAGCAGCCAAGGACAGGTGAACTCTGGGGCCAACGTCCTGACTTTC.

CDR3 DNA sequence: TGTGCCAGCAAACACAGGGGGCTTGGGGAGCAGTTCTTC. It yields the protein CASKHRGLGEQFF. V is TRBV13 and J is TRBJ2-1; 9 bases fit TRBD1. Germline V gene sequence: CDR1 PRHDT, CDR2 FYEKMQ (reference sequence). V trimming: 7 bases; J trimming: 10 bases; junction bases outside the gene matches: 8. The CDR3 loop spans 13 amino acids.

The chain couples TRBV2 to TRBJ2-5; D remains unclear. This CDR3 has 14 residues. V lost 6 bases and J lost 0, with 11 bases in between. Germline CDR1 is SNHLY and CDR2 is FYNNEI. Written as DNA, the CDR3 is TGTGCCAGCAGAAACGTTGGGGACCAAGAGACCCAGTACTTC. Protein sequence: CASRNVGDQETQYF. The full variable domain, with the rest looked up from reference TRBV2 and TRBJ2-5, is EPEVTQTPSHQVTQMGQEVILRCVPISNHLYFYWYRQILGQKVEFLVSFYNNEISEKSEIFDDQFSVERPDGSNFTLKIRSTKLEDSAMYFCASRNVGDQETQYFGPGTRLLVL.

This chain joins TRBV27 and TRBJ2-6; possibly TRBD1 for D (6 bases). Germline V gene sequence: CDR1 MNHEY, CDR2 SMNVEV (reference sequence). Trimming took 4 bases from V and 0 from J, leaving 16 bases between them. This CDR3 region has 18 residues. The CDR3 nucleotides read TGTGCCAGCAGTTCTCAAGGGGGTCCCCTCTCTGGGGCCAACGTCCTGACTTTC. This codes for CASSSQGGPLSGANVLTF.